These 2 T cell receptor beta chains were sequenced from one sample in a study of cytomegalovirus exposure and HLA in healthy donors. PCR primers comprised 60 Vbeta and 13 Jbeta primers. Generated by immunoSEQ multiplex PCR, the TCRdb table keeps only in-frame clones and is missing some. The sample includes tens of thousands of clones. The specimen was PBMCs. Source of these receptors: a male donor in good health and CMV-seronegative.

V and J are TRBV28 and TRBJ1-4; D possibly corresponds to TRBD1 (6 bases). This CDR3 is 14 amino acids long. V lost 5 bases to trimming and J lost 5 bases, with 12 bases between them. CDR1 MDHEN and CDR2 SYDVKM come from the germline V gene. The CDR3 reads CASSERTDNEKLFF. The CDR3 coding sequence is TGTGCCAGCAGTGAGAGGACAGACAATGAAAAACTGTTTTTT.

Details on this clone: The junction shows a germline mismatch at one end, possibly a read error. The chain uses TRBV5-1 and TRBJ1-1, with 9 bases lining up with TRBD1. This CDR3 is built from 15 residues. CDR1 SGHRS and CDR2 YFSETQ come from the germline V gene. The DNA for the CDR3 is TGCGCCAGCAGCGTTACCGGGACAGGGAGTTATGAAGATTTCTTT. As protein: CASSVTGTGSYEDFF.